One TCR beta chain is described in this entry. At one end, the junction sequence differs from germline, possibly due to a read error. The data stem from a study of cytomegalovirus exposure and HLA in healthy donors. The PCR made use of 60 Vbeta and 13 Jbeta primers. This table comes from immunoSEQ multiplex PCR, and its TCRdb copy is limited to in-frame clones, with some not included. This table holds roughly 120,000 clones. The CDR3 consists of 15 residues. Germline loops: CDR1 MNHNY, CDR2 SVGAGI (reference sequence). This receptor was identified in a man younger than 35 in good health and CMV-seronegative. V gene TRBV6-6 combines with J gene TRBJ1-2, with no clear D. Sequencing was performed on PBMCs. The chain's CDR3 is CVSSYSPEVIRGYTF. CDR3 DNA: TGTGTCAGCAGTTACTCTCCGGAGGTTATTCGGGGCTACACCTTC.